The present TCR beta chain was sequenced within a study of blood T cell repertoires in COVID-19. Study background: The United States, Italy and Spain provided the acute and convalescent COVID-19 samples. T cells, B-cell-depleted T cells, or PBMCs provided the cDNA or gDNA that served as material.

The CDR3 length is 15 residues. Trimming stripped 0 bases from V and 1 base from J, with 9 bases between. The germline V gene encodes CDR1 LGHNA and CDR2 YSLEER. Assay used: immunoSEQ multiplex PCR; TCRdb lists only in-frame clones, some missing. The sample holds about 300,000 clones, approximately 89% seen once. Sequenced sample: peripheral blood. The chain uses TRBV4-3 and TRBJ1-1, with D perhaps TRBD1 (5 bases). The receptor was derived from a woman aged 25 to 39 with COVID-19, enrolled during active disease. The CDR3 coding sequence is TGCGCCAGCAGCCAAGACCAGGGCCGGAACACTGAAGCTTTCTTT. This encodes CASSQDQGRNTEAFF.